Below are 14 T cell receptor beta chains sequenced from a single sample in a study of early T cells in non-severe SARS-CoV-2 infection. TCRdb re-derived calls from the 5' RACE reads in MiXCR, one entry per CDR3 protein. The table records around 40,000 distinct CDR3 sequences, about 11% of them present only once. Source material: whole blood. Receptor source: an adult who was a healthcare worker with PCR-confirmed SARS-CoV-2 infection or an uninfected control (not recorded which).

This rearrangement joins TRBV18 to TRBJ1-1; D remains unclear. The length of the CDR3 is 14 residues. Trimming took off 1 base at V and 5 bases at J, with 11 bases between the two ends. Germline lookup yields CDR1 KGHSH and CDR2 LQKENI. The CDR3 protein is CASSPLQSGTEAFF. The CDR3 DNA reads TGTGCCAGCTCACCACTGCAGTCTGGTACTGAAGCTTTCTTT.

This clonotype has more than one count but fewer than ten. CDR3 loop: CSAGSSRTTGELFF. For the CDR3, the DNA is TGCAGCGCTGGGTCCTCGAGGACCACCGGGGAGCTGTTTTTT. The chain is built from TRBV29-1 and TRBJ2-2; D not resolved. The CDR3 extends over 14 amino acids. Looked up from germline, CDR1 is SQVTM and CDR2 is ANQGSEA. Trimming cost V 7 bases and J 4 bases, with 16 bases left between them.

This clonotype came up a few times. V gene TRBV7-2 combines with J gene TRBJ2-5, with TRBD2 matching over 12 bases. Germline trimming cut 5 bases from V and 5 bases from J; bases unmatched to any gene: 9. CDR1 is SGHTA and CDR2 is FQGNSA in the germline V gene. This CDR3 region has 16 residues. CDR3 in amino acids: CASSLRLAGGQETQYF. Here the CDR3 DNA reads TGTGCCAGCAGCCTCCGCCTAGCGGGGGGGCAGGAGACCCAGTACTTC.

This clonotype has ten or more counts. Here the CDR3 DNA reads TGTGCCAGCAGCTCCGGGACAGGGTGGAGGGATACGCAGTATTTT. This encodes CASSSGTGWRDTQYF. The chain uses TRBV7-2 and TRBJ2-3, with 9 bases aligning to TRBD1. After removal of 4 bases from V and 6 bases from J, the junction contained 8 bases not matched to a gene. The germline gives CDR1 SGHTA, CDR2 FQGNSA. The CDR3 has 15 amino acids.

This clonotype came up many times. The V and J genes are TRBV6-5 and TRBJ2-7, with 9 nucleotides matching TRBD1. V lost 4 bases, J lost 4 bases, and 14 bases stayed unmatched. The germline V gene has CDR1 MNHEY and CDR2 SVGAGI. The CDR3 consists of 17 residues. The CDR3 DNA is TGTGCCAGCAGTTTGCTACCGGGACAGGGATTCGGATACGAGCAGTACTTC. It codes for CASSLLPGQGFGYEQYF.

This clonotype was recorded at least ten times. The chain is built from TRBV12-3 or TRBV12-4 and TRBJ1-3; D call uncertain. Deletions cut 2 bases from V and 9 bases from J, with 17 bases between. The CDR3 length is 15 residues. The CDR3 reads CASSLMAGVWSTIYF. As DNA, the CDR3 is TGTGCCAGCAGTTTAATGGCCGGTGTGTGGAGCACCATATATTTT.

There are many counts of this clonotype. The chain couples TRBV7-3 to TRBJ2-5, with D possibly TRBD2 on 6 matching bases. V was pared by 5 bases and J by 5 bases, with 12 bases between. The CDR3 sequence is 13 residues long. The V gene's germline CDR1 is SGHTA and CDR2 FQGTGA. CDR3 nucleotides: TGTGCCAGCAGCACCAGTGGGAGGGAGACCCAGTACTTC. Amino acids: CASSTSGRETQYF.

The chain employs TRBV5-6 and TRBJ2-3; 7 bases match TRBD1. The CDR3 runs to 15 residues. The germline gives CDR1 SGHDT, CDR2 YYEEEE. With 2 bases clipped from V and 4 bases from J, the junction kept 7 bases outside the gene matches. DNA for the CDR3: TGTGCCAGCAGCTTCCGGGACAGCATGTCAGATACGCAGTATTTT. The encoded protein is CASSFRDSMSDTQYF.

This clonotype was found a few times. The chain combines TRBV9 with TRBJ2-7; TRBD1 matches at 7 bases. The germline gives CDR1 SGDLS, CDR2 YYNGEE. CDR3 size: 15 residues. V lost 5 bases, J lost 1 base, and 9 bases stayed unmatched. The CDR3 protein is CASSRDRQGSYEQYF. DNA for the CDR3: TGTGCCAGCAGTCGCGACCGACAGGGATCCTACGAGCAGTACTTC.

The chain uses TRBV30 and TRBJ1-2; no clear D. There are 12 residues in the CDR3. In germline, CDR1 is GTSNPN, CDR2 SVGIG (reference sequence). With 5 bases removed from V and 0 bases from J, the gap between germline ends came to 7 bases. The CDR3 region is CAWALTNYGYTF. Written as DNA, the CDR3 is TGTGCCTGGGCCCTAACTAACTATGGCTACACCTTC.

In this sample, this clonotype turned up a few times. The rearrangement uses TRBV5-6 and TRBJ2-1; tentatively, D is TRBD1 or TRBD2 (5 bases each). The CDR3 is 17 residues long. V gave up 1 base and J gave up 0 bases, with 14 bases separating them. CDR1 SGHDT and CDR2 YYEEEE come from the germline V gene. CDR3 loop: CASSLWGWGSSYNEQFF. The CDR3 nucleotides are TGTGCCAGCAGCTTGTGGGGTTGGGGGAGCTCCTACAATGAGCAGTTCTTC.

This clonotype was seen more than once but under ten times. The chain carries TRBV7-2 and TRBJ1-5, with D perhaps matching TRBD1 (5 bases). V was pared by 0 bases and J by 3 bases, with 9 bases between. Germline V gene lookup returns CDR1 SGHTA and CDR2 FQGNSA. The CDR3 is made up of 15 amino acids. The chain's CDR3 is CASSLAQGYNQPQHF. CDR3 in DNA: TGTGCCAGCAGCTTAGCGCAGGGATACAATCAGCCCCAGCATTTT.

This clonotype was recorded at least ten times. The chain recombines TRBV5-8 with TRBJ1-1; the match to TRBD1 covers 7 bases. Germline assignment: CDR1 SGHTS and CDR2 YDEGEE. With 4 bases clipped from V and 1 base from J, the junction kept 4 bases outside the gene matches. The CDR3 runs 14 residues. The CDR3 spells CASSRGQRNTEAFF. CDR3 nucleotide sequence: TGTGCCAGCAGCCGGGGACAGAGGAACACTGAAGCTTTCTTT.

This clonotype was observed many times. The chain has TRBV9 and TRBJ2-3, with D unclear. With 4 bases removed from V and 2 bases from J, the gap between germline ends came to 8 bases. Germline V gene lookup returns CDR1 SGDLS and CDR2 YYNGEE. The CDR3 covers 13 residues. The CDR3, as DNA: TGTGCCAGCAGCCCCCGGGTCACAGATACGCAGTATTTT. Translated: CASSPRVTDTQYF.